This T cell receptor beta chain was captured in a study of early T cells in non-severe SARS-CoV-2 infection. MiXCR, run by TCRdb on the 5' RACE reads, gives a single entry per CDR3 protein. The sample lists some 50,000 distinct CDR3 sequences, approximately 10% occurring once. This clonotype was recorded many times. The germline V gene has CDR1 SGHAT and CDR2 FQNNGV. The ends were cut back, 1 base at V and 2 bases at J, with 8 bases in the middle. This CDR3 contains 14 residues. The chain carries TRBV11-2 and TRBJ2-5; D might be TRBD2 (5 bases). The source material was whole blood, sampled at baseline. This clonotype was obtained from an adult who was a healthcare worker with PCR-confirmed SARS-CoV-2 infection or an uninfected control (not recorded which). The DNA of the CDR3 is TGTGCCAGCAGCTTAGCGGGGTTACAAGAGACCCAGTACTTC. It is translated as CASSLAGLQETQYF.